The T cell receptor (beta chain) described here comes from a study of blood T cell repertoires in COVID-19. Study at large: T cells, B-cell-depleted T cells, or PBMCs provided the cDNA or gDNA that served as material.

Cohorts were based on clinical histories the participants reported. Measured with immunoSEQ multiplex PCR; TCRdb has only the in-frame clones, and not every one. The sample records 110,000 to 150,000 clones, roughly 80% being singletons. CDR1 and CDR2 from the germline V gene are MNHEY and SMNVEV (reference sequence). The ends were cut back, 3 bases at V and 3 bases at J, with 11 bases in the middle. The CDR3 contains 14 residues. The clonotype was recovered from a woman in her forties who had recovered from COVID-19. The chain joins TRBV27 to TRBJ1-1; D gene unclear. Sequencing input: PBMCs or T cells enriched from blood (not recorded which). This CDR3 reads CASSFFGRYTEAFF. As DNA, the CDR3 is TGTGCCAGCAGTTTTTTTGGGCGTTACACTGAAGCTTTCTTT.